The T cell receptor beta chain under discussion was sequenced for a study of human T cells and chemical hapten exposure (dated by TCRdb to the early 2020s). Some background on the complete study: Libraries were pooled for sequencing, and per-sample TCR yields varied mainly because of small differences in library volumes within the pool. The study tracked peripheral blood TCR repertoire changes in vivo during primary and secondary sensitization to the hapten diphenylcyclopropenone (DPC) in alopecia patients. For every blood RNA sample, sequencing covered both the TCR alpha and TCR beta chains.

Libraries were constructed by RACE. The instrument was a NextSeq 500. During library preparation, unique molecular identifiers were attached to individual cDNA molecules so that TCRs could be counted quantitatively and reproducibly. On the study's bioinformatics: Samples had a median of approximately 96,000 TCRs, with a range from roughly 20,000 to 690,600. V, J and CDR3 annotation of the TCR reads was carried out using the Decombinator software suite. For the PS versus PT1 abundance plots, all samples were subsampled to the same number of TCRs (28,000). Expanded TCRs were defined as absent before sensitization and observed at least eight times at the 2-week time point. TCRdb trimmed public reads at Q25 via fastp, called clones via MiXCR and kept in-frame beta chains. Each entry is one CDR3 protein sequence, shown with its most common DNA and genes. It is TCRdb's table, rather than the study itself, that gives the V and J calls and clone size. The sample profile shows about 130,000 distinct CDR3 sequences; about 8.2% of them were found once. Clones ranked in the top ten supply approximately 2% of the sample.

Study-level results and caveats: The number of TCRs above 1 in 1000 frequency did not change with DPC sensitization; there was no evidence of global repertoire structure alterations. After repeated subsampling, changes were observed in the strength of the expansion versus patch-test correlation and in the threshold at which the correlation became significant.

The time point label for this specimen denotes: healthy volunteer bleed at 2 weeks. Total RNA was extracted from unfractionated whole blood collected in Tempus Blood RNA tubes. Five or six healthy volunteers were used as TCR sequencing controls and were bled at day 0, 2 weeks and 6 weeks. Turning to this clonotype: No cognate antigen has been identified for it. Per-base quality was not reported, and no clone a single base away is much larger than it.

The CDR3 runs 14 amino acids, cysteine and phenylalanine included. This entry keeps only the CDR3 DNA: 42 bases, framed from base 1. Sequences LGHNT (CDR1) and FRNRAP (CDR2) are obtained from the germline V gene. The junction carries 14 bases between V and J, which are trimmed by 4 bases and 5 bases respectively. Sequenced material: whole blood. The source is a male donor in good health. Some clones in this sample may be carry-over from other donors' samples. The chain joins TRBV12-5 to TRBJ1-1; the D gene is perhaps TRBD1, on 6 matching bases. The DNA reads TGTGCTAGTGGTTACGGGGGCGAGGGTACTGAAGCTTTCTTT. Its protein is CASGYGGEGTEAFF.